A single sample gave rise to the 27 T cell receptor beta chains below, sequenced in a study of CD8 T cells in ankylosing spondylitis. Via MiXCR, TCRdb re-called the 5' RACE reads, giving one row per CDR3 protein. The sample records around 250,000 distinct CDR3 sequences, about 10% being singletons. Sequences were obtained from blood, either unsorted or a sorted T cell fraction (not recorded which). The receptor set was obtained from a male donor with ankylosing spondylitis or in good health (not recorded which).

The genes are TRBV14 and TRBJ1-2, with 8 bases lining up with TRBD1. CDR1 is SGHDN and CDR2 is FVKESK in the germline V gene. V was pared by 5 bases and J by 2 bases, with 4 bases of the junction left unmatched. CDR3 size: 14 residues. The CDR3 here is CASSFGQGNYGYTF. The CDR3 nucleotides are TGTGCCAGCAGCTTCGGACAGGGCAACTATGGCTACACCTTC.

This clonotype occurred many times. The V call is TRBV6-1, the J call TRBJ2-5, with D possibly being TRBD2 (6 bases). Germline V lookup: CDR1 MNHNS, CDR2 SASEGT. With 6 bases removed from V and 1 base from J, the gap between germline ends came to 9 bases. CDR3 length: 13 residues. CDR3 DNA: TGTGCCAGCAGGGGGAGGCCCCAAGAGACCCAGTACTTC. Protein product: CASRGRPQETQYF.

This sequence joins TRBV20-1 and TRBJ2-7; 7 nucleotides line up with TRBD2. In germline, CDR1 is DFQATT, CDR2 SNEGSKA (reference sequence). There are 18 residues in the CDR3. The trim removed 3 bases at V and 5 bases at J, leaving 22 bases unmatched. CDR3 amino acids: CSASALLTPRRGVNEQYF. The CDR3 DNA follows: TGCAGTGCTAGCGCTCTATTGACCCCAAGACGGGGGGTTAACGAGCAGTACTTC.

The sample holds many counts of this clonotype. This chain joins TRBV4-2 and TRBJ2-1; 8 nucleotides line up with TRBD1. The CDR3 spans 13 residues. CDR1 and CDR2 (germline): LGHNA, YNFKEQ. J was trimmed by 4 bases and V by 11 bases; bases with no gene match: 7. The CDR3 bases are TGTGCCGCAGGGGACAGGTTATACAATGAGCAGTTCTTC. Its translation is CAAGDRLYNEQFF.

This clonotype was counted between two and nine times. The chain carries TRBV7-2 and TRBJ2-3; 8 bases agree with TRBD2. The V and J ends lost 1 base and 0 bases, in that order; junction bases with no gene match: 3. The CDR3 totals 16 residues. CDR1 and CDR2 from the germline V gene are SGHTA and FQGNSA. The CDR3 DNA reads TGTGCCAGCAGCTTAGAAGCGGGGGCTAGCACAGATACGCAGTATTTT. Translation gives CASSLEAGASTDTQYF.

This clonotype was counted ten times or more. CDR3 protein: CASSPRPRTGELFF. In DNA form, the CDR3 reads TGTGCCAGCAGCCCAAGGCCACGTACCGGGGAGCTGTTTTTT. The chain is built from TRBV7-6 and TRBJ2-2; D gene unclear. Germline V gives CDR1 SGHVS, CDR2 FNYEAQ. This CDR3 is 14 amino acids long. The V and J ends lost 5 bases and 5 bases respectively, with 12 bases between them. Combining the CDR3 with reference TRBV7-6 and TRBJ2-2 gives the whole variable domain GAGVSQSPRYKVTKRGQDVALRCDPISGHVSLYWYRQALGQGPEFLTYFNYEAQQDKSGLPNDRFSAERPEGSISTLTIQRTEQRDSAMYRCASSPRPRTGELFFGEGSRLTVL.

The genes are TRBV2 and TRBJ1-1; no definite D call. The length of the CDR3 is 12 residues. Looked up from germline, CDR1 is SNHLY and CDR2 is FYNNEI. Trimming removed 7 bases from V and 4 bases from J, with 10 bases in between. For the CDR3, the DNA is TGTGCCAGCACTGCGGGAGTCACTGAAGCTTTCTTT. Encoded protein: CASTAGVTEAFF.

This clonotype occurred many times. The chain couples TRBV29-1 to TRBJ2-7; TRBD1 aligns across 7 bases. The J segment lost 4 bases and the V segment lost 4 bases, leaving 19 bases of the junction unmatched. CDR3 length: 17 residues. Germline V CDR1 and CDR2: SQVTM, ANQGSEA. CDR3 in DNA: TGCAGCGTTGCGCTTATTGTTATCGGGACAGAGAGGTACGAGCAGTACTTC. This translates into CSVALIVIGTERYEQYF.

V usage is TRBV20-1 and J usage is TRBJ1-1, with D tentatively TRBD1 (5 bases). With 1 base removed from V and 4 bases from J, the gap between germline ends came to 13 bases. The CDR3 spans 14 residues. Germline CDR1 reads DFQATT; CDR2 reads SNEGSKA (reference sequence). CDR3 bases: TGCAGTGCTAGAGGGGTGTGGGGGAGCACTGAAGCTTTCTTT. This codes for CSARGVWGSTEAFF.

This clonotype was found many times. The chain combines TRBV11-2 with TRBJ2-7; 7 positions match TRBD2. CDR1 is SGHAT and CDR2 is FQNNGV in the germline V gene. Trimming took 0 bases from V and 6 from J; bases not matched to a gene: 14. This CDR3 is built from 17 residues. The CDR3 DNA sequence: TGTGCCAGCAGCTTAGATCTATACGGGACTAATCTCGGCGAGCAGTACTTC. Residues: CASSLDLYGTNLGEQYF.

In its sample, this clonotype was seen a few times. The chain carries TRBV7-9 and TRBJ1-2, with D perhaps TRBD1 (5 bases). Germline lookup yields CDR1 SEHNR and CDR2 FQNEAQ (reference sequence). The V and J ends lost 4 bases and 0 bases respectively, with 9 bases between them. CDR3 length: 14 residues. The chain's CDR3 is CASSSAGANYGYTF. The CDR3 DNA is TGTGCCAGCAGCTCAGCGGGGGCTAACTATGGCTACACCTTC.

This clonotype showed up many times. V is TRBV5-1 and J is TRBJ1-6; D call uncertain. V lost 0 bases, J lost 10 bases, and 11 bases lay in between. The length of the CDR3 is 14 residues. Germline-derived CDR1 and CDR2 are SGHRS and YFSETQ. In DNA form, the CDR3 reads TGCGCCAGCAGCTTGGAAGGGTTTGGATCACCCCTCCACTTT. As protein: CASSLEGFGSPLHF.

In regard to this clonotype: This sequence may be a read error, since a much larger clone differs from it by one base. The chain employs TRBV2 and TRBJ2-3; 10 positions agree with TRBD1. CDR1 SNHLY and CDR2 FYNNEI come from the germline V gene. CDR3 length equals 14 residues. CDR3 sequence: CASKDRGGTDMQYF. In DNA form, the CDR3 reads TGTGCCAGCAAGGACAGGGGGGGCACAGATATGCAGTATTTT.

The chain couples TRBV7-2 to TRBJ1-2; D is unclear. The CDR3 is 13 amino acids. The V gene lost 2 bases and the J gene lost 4 bases, with 8 bases spanning the gap. Looked up from germline, CDR1 is SGHTA and CDR2 is FQGNSA. The CDR3 loop reads CASSLRNSYGYTF. The CDR3 coding sequence is TGTGCCAGCAGCTTACGGAACAGCTATGGCTACACCTTC.

This clonotype was seen at least ten times. The chain combines TRBV5-1 with TRBJ2-7; 10 bases are a match to TRBD2. Trimming removed 0 bases from V and 1 base from J; junction bases left unmatched: 4. Germline CDR1 and CDR2: SGHRS and YFSETQ. This CDR3 has 16 residues. CDR3 bases: TGCGCCAGCAGCTTGGATAGCGGGGGGTTGTCCTACGAGCAGTACTTC. Residues: CASSLDSGGLSYEQYF. The full variable domain, completed using reference TRBV5-1 and TRBJ2-7, is KAGVTQTPRYLIKTRGQQVTLSCSPISGHRSVSWYQQTPGQGLQFLFEYFSETQRNKGNFPGRFSGRQFSNSRSEMNVSTLELGDSALYLCASSLDSGGLSYEQYFGPGTRLTVT.

V and J are TRBV6-5 and TRBJ1-2; a weak D match, TRBD1 (6 bases). CDR1 and CDR2 (germline): MNHEY, SVGAGI. The V and J ends lost 0 bases and 4 bases respectively, with 9 bases between them. The CDR3 has 14 residues. In nucleotides, the CDR3 is TGTGCCAGCAGTTACTCCCGGGACACCTATGGCTACACCTTC. Translating it yields CASSYSRDTYGYTF.

In this sample, this clonotype turned up a few times. This chain uses TRBV6-5 with TRBJ2-7; no reliable D call. V gave up 7 bases and J gave up 4 bases, with 11 bases separating them. The germline CDR1 and CDR2 sequences are MNHEY and SVGAGI. This CDR3 is 12 amino acids long. CDR3 in amino acids: CASMSSRYEQYF. In DNA form, the CDR3 reads TGTGCCAGCATGTCTAGTAGATACGAGCAGTACTTC.

There are a few counts of this clonotype. This sequence joins TRBV15 and TRBJ1-4, with TRBD1 matching over 10 bases. The germline gives CDR1 LNHNV, CDR2 YYDKDF (reference sequence). The CDR3 consists of 16 residues. The J segment lost 6 bases and the V segment lost 0 bases, leaving 4 bases of the junction unmatched. Written as DNA, the CDR3 is TGTGCCACCAGCAGAGATATGGGGACAGGGGATGAAAAACTGTTTTTT. Encoded protein: CATSRDMGTGDEKLFF. Full variable domain (rest looked up from reference TRBV15 and TRBJ1-4): DAMVIQNPRYQVTQFGKPVTLSCSQTLNHNVMYWYQQKSSQAPKLLFHYYDKDFNNEADTPDNFQSRRPNTSFCFLDIRSPGLGDTAMYLCATSRDMGTGDEKLFFGSGTQLSVL.

This chain joins TRBV4-2 and TRBJ2-6; 9 positions match TRBD1. Unmatched junction bases numbered 11, after V lost 5 bases and J lost 0 bases. Germline CDR1 LGHNA, CDR2 YNFKEQ. This CDR3 is 19 amino acids long. The CDR3 DNA reads TGTGCCAGCAGCGCGCTAGGGGGGACAGGGTCCTCTGGGGCCAACGTCCTGACTTTC. Protein sequence: CASSALGGTGSSGANVLTF.

The J gene is TRBJ2-1, the V gene TRBV12-3 or TRBV12-4, with D hard to call. V was trimmed by 3 bases and J by 0 bases, leaving 18 bases between them. The CDR3 has 18 residues. CDR3 nucleotide sequence: TGTGCCAGCAGTTTCCGTGTAATTGGCCGGCTCTCCTACAATGAGCAGTTCTTC. Its protein product is CASSFRVIGRLSYNEQFF.

Ten or more counts support this clonotype. DNA of the CDR3: TGTGCCACCAGCAGACCCCTGCATGACACTGAAGCTTTCTTT. The encoded protein is CATSRPLHDTEAFF. This sequence joins TRBV15 and TRBJ1-1; D is unclear. From germline, CDR1 is LNHNV and CDR2 YYDKDF (reference sequence). CDR3 length: 14 amino acids. V lost 2 bases to trimming and J lost 3 bases, with 10 bases between them.

V is TRBV6-2 or TRBV6-3 and J is TRBJ2-1, with 7 bases matching TRBD2. The germline CDR1 and CDR2 sequences are MNHEY and SVGEGT. CDR3 length equals 15 residues. V lost 2 bases, J lost 8 bases, and 9 bases stayed unmatched. CDR3 bases: TGTGCCAGCAGTTACGGTCGGCGGGAGCCGGATGAGCAGTTCTTC. It encodes CASSYGRREPDEQFF.

This clonotype was seen at least ten times. The rearrangement joins TRBV9 to TRBJ2-6, with TRBD1 matching 9 bases. Germline assignment: CDR1 SGDLS and CDR2 YYNGEE. The CDR3 length is 18 residues. V dropped 3 bases and J dropped 3; count of bases not matched to a gene: 10. This CDR3 is CASSAHRGQVYGANVLTF. The CDR3 DNA reads as TGTGCCAGCAGCGCCCACAGGGGGCAGGTTTATGGGGCCAACGTCCTGACTTTC.

Only a few counts were recorded for this clonotype. The chain's CDR3 is CASSPTPGGVYDEQYF. The CDR3 region has the DNA TGTGCCAGCAGCCCCACCCCGGGAGGAGTTTACGACGAGCAGTACTTC. This chain links TRBV7-6 with TRBJ2-7, with 7 bases fitting TRBD2. V lost 5 bases and J lost 5; bases outside the gene matches: 15. The CDR3 has 16 amino acids. Germline CDR1 reads SGHVS; CDR2 reads FNYEAQ.

J is TRBJ2-1 and V is TRBV24-1, with D hard to call. The CDR3 totals 14 residues. V was clipped by 4 bases and J by 2 bases, with 8 bases between them. Germline V gene sequence: CDR1 KGHDR, CDR2 SFDVKD. CDR3 in amino acids: CATSESVAYNEQFF. CDR3 DNA sequence: TGTGCCACCAGTGAGTCGGTAGCCTACAATGAGCAGTTCTTC.

V gene TRBV28 combines with J gene TRBJ2-7; no definite D call. The V gene lost 5 bases and the J gene lost 0 bases, with 11 bases spanning the gap. The CDR3 contains 14 residues. From germline, CDR1 is MDHEN and CDR2 SYDVKM. DNA for the CDR3: TGTGCCAGCAGTCCCATGATAAGCTCCTACGAGCAGTACTTC. Amino acids: CASSPMISSYEQYF.

This clonotype came up many times. The chain couples TRBV20-1 to TRBJ1-2, with a tentative D call TRBD1 (5 bases). CDR3 length: 12 residues. Germline V lookup: CDR1 DFQATT, CDR2 SNEGSKA (reference sequence). V was trimmed by 3 bases and J by 4 bases, leaving 9 bases between them. The CDR3 DNA reads TGCAGTGCTAGGACAGCCTCCTATGGCTACACCTTC. Residues: CSARTASYGYTF.